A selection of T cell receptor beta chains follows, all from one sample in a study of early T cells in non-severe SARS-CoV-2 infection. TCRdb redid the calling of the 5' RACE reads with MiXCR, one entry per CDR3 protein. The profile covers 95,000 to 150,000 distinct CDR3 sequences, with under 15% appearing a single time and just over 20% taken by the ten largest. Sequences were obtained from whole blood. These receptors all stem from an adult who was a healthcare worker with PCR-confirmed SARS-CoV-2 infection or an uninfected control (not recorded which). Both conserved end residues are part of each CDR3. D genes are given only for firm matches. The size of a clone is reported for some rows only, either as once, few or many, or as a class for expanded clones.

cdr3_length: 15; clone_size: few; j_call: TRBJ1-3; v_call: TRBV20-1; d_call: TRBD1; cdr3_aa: CSARQGASSGNTIYF; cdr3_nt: TGCAGTGCTAGACAGGGGGCAAGCTCTGGAAACACCATATATTTT
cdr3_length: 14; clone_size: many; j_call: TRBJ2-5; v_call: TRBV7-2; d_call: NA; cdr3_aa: CASSLGGATETQYF; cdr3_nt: TGTGCCAGCAGCTTAGGGGGGGCGACTGAGACCCAGTACTTC
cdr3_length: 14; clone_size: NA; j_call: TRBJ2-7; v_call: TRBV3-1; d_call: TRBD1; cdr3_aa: CASTGQGATYEQYF; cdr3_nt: TGTGCCAGCACCGGACAGGGGGCAACCTACGAGCAGTACTTC
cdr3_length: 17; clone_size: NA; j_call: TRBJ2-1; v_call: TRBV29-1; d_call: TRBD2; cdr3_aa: CSVPSGTSGLPFNEQFF; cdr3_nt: TGCAGCGTTCCATCCGGGACTAGCGGTTTGCCGTTCAATGAGCAGTTCTTC
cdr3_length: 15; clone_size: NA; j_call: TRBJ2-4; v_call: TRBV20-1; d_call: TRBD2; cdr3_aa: CSASKGLASKNIQYF; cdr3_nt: TGCAGTGCTAGTAAGGGACTAGCGTCGAAAAACATTCAGTACTTC
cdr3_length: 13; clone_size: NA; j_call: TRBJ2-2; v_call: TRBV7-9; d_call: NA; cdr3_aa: CASRPEGSGELFF; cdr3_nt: TGTGCCAGCAGACCCGAGGGGTCCGGGGAGCTGTTTTTT
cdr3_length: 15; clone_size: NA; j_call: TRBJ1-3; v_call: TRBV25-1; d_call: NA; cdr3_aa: CASGWLIYYGNTIYF; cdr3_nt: TGTGCCAGCGGCTGGCTCATCTACTATGGAAACACCATATATTTT
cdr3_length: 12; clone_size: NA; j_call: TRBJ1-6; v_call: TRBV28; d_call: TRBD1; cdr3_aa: CASSIIPGQIHF; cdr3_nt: TGTGCCAGCAGCATTATCCCGGGACAGATCCACTTT
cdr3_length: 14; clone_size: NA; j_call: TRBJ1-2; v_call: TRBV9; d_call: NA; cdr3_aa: CASSSQTPLHGYTF; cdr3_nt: TGTGCCAGCAGCTCTCAAACCCCATTGCATGGCTACACCTTC
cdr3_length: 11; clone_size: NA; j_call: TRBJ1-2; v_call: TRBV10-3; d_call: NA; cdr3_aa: CAISREGGYTF; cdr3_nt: TGTGCCATCAGTCGGGAGGGCGGCTACACCTTC
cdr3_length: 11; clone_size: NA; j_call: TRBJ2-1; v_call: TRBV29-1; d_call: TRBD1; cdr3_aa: CSVTGANEQFF; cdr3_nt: TGCAGCGTCACAGGGGCCAATGAGCAGTTCTTC
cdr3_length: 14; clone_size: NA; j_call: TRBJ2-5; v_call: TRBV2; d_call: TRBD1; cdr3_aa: CASSVRTGFETQYF; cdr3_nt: TGTGCCAGCAGTGTTAGGACAGGGTTCGAGACCCAGTACTTC
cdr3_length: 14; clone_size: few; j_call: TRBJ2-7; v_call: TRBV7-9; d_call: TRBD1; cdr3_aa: CASSLDRVGFEQYF; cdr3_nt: TGTGCCAGCAGCTTGGACAGGGTGGGTTTCGAGCAGTACTTC
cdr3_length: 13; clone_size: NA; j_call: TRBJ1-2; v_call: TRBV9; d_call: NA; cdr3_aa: CASSTGTNYGYTF; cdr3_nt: TGTGCCAGCAGCACAGGGACCAACTATGGCTACACCTTC
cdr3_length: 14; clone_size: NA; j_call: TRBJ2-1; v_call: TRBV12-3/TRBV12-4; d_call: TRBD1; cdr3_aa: CASSLTTGSNEQFF; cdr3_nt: TGTGCCAGCAGTTTAACGACAGGGTCCAATGAGCAGTTCTTC
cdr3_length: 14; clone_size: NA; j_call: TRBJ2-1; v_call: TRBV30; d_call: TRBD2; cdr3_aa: CAWTAGGNYNEQFF; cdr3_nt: TGTGCCTGGACGGCGGGGGGCAACTACAATGAGCAGTTCTTC
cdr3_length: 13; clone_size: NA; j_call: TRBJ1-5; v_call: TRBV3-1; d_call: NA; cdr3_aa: CASSPAGDHPQHF; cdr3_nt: TGTGCCAGCAGCCCGGCGGGGGATCACCCCCAGCATTTT
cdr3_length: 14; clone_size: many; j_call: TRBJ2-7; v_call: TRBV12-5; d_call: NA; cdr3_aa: CASGMPGRVNEQYF; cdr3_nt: TGTGCTAGTGGTATGCCGGGACGGGTCAACGAGCAGTACTTC
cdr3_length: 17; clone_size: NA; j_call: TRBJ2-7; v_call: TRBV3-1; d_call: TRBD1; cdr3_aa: CASSPYFGQGRSYEQYF; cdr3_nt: TGTGCCAGCAGCCCGTACTTCGGACAGGGGCGCTCCTACGAGCAGTACTTC
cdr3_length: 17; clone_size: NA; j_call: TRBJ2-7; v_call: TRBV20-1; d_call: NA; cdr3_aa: CSVKGLVDGPTWDEQYF; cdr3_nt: TGCAGTGTTAAGGGATTGGTAGACGGACCAACCTGGGACGAGCAGTACTTC
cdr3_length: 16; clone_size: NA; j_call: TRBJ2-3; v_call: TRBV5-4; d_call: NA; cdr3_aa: CASSPDPAATTDTQYF; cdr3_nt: TGTGCCAGCAGCCCAGACCCGGCCGCCACCACAGATACGCAGTATTTT
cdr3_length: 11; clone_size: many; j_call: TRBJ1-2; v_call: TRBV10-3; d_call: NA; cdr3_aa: CAMGTNYGYTF; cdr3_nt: TGTGCCATGGGGACTAACTATGGCTACACCTTC
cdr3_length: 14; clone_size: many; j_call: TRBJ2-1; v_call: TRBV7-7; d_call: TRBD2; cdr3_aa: CASSRGLAGNEQFF; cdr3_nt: TGTGCCAGCAGCCGCGGACTAGCGGGTAATGAGCAGTTCTTC
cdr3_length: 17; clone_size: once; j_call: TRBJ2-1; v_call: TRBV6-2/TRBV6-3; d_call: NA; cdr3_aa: CASSSLSGLLSYNEQFF; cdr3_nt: TGTGCCAGCAGTTCCCTTTCAGGTCTACTTTCCTACAATGAGCAGTTCTTC
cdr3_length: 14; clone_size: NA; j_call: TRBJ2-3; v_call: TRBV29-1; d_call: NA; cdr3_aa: CSVGEVLGDSTQYF; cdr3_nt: TGCAGCGTCGGAGAGGTCCTAGGTGATTCGACGCAGTATTTT
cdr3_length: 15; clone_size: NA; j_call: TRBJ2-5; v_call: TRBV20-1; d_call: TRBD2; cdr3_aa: CSARDEAGGSETQYF; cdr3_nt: TGCAGTGCTAGAGATGAAGCGGGGGGATCAGAGACCCAGTACTTC
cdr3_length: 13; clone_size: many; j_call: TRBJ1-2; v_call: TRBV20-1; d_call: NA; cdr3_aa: CSARDLSTTGYTF; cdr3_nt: TGCAGTGCTAGAGATCTCAGCACCACTGGCTACACCTTC
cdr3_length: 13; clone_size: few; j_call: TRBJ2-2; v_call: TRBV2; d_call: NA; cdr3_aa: CASSRTQTGELFF; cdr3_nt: TGTGCCAGCAGTCGGACACAAACCGGGGAGCTGTTTTTT
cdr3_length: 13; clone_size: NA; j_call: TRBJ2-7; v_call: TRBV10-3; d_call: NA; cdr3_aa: CAISESLGYEQYF; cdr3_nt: TGTGCCATCAGTGAGTCGCTCGGCTACGAGCAGTACTTC
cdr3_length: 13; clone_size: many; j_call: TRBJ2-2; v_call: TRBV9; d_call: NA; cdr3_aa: CASSVGGAGELFF; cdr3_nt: TGTGCCAGCAGCGTAGGAGGGGCCGGGGAGCTGTTTTTT
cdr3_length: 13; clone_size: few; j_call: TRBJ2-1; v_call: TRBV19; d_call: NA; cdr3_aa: CASRLHPYNEQFF; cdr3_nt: TGTGCCAGTAGACTCCACCCTTACAATGAGCAGTTCTTC
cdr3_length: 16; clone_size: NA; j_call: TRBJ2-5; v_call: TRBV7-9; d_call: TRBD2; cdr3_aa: CASRSFSGDRQETQYF; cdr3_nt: TGTGCCAGCAGGTCTTTTAGCGGGGATCGCCAAGAGACCCAGTACTTC
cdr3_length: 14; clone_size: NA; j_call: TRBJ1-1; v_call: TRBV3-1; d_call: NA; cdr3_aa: CASSQERWGTEAFF; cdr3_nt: TGTGCCAGCAGCCAAGAAAGGTGGGGAACTGAAGCTTTCTTT
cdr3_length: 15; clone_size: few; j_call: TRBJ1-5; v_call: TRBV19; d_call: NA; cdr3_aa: CASCTTLGGNQPQHF; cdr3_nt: TGTGCCTCCTGTACTACATTGGGGGGCAATCAGCCCCAGCATTTT
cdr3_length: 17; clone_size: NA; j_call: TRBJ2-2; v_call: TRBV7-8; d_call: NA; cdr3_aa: CASSSTRLSTNTGELFF; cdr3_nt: TGTGCCAGCAGCTCAACACGACTAAGCACGAACACCGGGGAGCTGTTTTTT
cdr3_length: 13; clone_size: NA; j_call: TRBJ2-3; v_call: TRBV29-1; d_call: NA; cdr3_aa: CSARTGNTDTQYF; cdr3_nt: TGCAGCGCTCGAACAGGGAACACAGATACGCAGTATTTT
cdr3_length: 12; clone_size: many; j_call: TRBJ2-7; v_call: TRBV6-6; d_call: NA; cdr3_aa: CASSPPGGWQYF; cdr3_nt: TGTGCCAGCAGTCCGCCCGGGGGTTGGCAGTACTTC
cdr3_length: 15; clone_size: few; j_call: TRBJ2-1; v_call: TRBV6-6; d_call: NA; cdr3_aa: CASTGGGGSYNEQFF; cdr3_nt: TGTGCCAGCACCGGGGGAGGGGGCTCCTACAATGAGCAGTTCTTC
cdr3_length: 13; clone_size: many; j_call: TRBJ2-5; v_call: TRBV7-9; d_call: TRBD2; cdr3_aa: CASSVTSGETQYF; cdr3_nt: TGTGCCAGCAGCGTAACTAGCGGAGAGACCCAGTACTTC
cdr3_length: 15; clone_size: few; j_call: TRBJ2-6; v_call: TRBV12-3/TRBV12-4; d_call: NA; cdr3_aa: CASSHTGSGANVLTF; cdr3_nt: TGTGCCAGCAGTCATACAGGGAGTGGGGCCAACGTCCTGACTTTC
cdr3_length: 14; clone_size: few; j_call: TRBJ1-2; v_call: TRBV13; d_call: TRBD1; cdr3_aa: CASSLGQQLYGYTF; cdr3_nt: TGTGCCAGCAGCTTGGGACAGCAACTCTATGGCTACACCTTC
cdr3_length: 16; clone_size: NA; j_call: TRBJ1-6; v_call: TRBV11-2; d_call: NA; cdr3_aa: CASRLALGFYNSPLHF; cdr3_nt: TGTGCCAGCAGGTTGGCCCTTGGGTTTTATAATTCACCCCTCCACTTT
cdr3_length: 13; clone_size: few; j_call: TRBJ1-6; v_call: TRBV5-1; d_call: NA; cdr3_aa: CASREGSNSPLHF; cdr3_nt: TGCGCCAGCAGGGAGGGAAGCAACTCACCCCTCCACTTT
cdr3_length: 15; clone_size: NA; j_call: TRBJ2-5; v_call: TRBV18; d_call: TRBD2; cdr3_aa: CASSPGLGGVETQYF; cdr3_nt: TGTGCCAGCTCACCAGGACTAGGCGGTGTCGAGACCCAGTACTTC
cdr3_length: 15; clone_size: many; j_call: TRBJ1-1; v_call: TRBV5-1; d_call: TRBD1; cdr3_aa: CASRGQGAINTEAFF; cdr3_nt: TGCGCCAGCAGGGGACAGGGGGCTATTAACACTGAAGCTTTCTTT
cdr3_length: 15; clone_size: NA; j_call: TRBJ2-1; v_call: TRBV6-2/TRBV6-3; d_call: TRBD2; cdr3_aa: CASSRLAGAYNEQFF; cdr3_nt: TGTGCCAGCAGCCGACTAGCGGGGGCCTACAATGAGCAGTTCTTC